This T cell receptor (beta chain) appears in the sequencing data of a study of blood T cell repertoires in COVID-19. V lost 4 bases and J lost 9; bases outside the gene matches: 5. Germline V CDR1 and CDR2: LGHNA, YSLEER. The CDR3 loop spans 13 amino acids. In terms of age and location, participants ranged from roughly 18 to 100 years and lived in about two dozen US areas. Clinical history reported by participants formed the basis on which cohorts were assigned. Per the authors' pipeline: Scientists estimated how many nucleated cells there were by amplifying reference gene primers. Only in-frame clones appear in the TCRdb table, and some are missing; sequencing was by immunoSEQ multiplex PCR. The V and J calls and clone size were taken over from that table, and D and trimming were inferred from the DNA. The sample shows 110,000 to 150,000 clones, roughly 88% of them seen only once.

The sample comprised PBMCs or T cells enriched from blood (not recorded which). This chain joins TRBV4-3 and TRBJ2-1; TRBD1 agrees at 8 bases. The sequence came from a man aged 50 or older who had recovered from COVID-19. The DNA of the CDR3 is TGCGCCAGCAGCCGCAGGACAGGGACTGAGCAGTTCTTC. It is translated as CASSRRTGTEQFF.